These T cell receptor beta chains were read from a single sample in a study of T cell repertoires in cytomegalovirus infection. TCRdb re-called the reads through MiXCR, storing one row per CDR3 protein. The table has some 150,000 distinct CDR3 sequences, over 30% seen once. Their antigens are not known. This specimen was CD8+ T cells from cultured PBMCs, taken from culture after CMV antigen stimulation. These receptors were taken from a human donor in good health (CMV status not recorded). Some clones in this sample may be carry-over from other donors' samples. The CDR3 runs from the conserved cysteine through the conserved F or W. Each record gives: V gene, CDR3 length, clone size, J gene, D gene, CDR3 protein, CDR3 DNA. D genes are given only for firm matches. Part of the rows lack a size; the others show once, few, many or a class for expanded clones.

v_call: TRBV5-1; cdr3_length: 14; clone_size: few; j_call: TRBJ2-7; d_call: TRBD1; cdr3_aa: CASSAWTGTPEQYF; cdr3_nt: TGCGCCAGCAGCGCATGGACAGGGACCCCTGAGCAGTACTTC
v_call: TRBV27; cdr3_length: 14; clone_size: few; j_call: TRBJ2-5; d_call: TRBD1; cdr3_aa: CASSLGQGGETQYF; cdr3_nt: TGTGCCAGCAGTTTAGGACAGGGCGGCGAGACCCAGTACTTC
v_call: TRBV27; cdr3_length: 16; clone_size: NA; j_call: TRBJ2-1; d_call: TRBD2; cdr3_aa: CASSPLAGGTQGEQFF; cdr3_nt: TGTGCCAGCAGTCCCCTAGCGGGGGGTACCCAGGGTGAGCAGTTCTTC
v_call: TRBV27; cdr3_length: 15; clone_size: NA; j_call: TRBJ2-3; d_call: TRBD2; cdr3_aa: CASSLISGVTDTQYF; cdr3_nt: TGTGCCAGCAGTTTGATCAGCGGGGTCACAGATACGCAGTATTTT
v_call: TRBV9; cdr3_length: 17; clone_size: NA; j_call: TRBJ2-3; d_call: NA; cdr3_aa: CASSVEGGGAPTDTQYF; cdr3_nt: TGTGCCAGCAGCGTGGAAGGAGGGGGCGCTCCCACAGATACGCAGTATTTT
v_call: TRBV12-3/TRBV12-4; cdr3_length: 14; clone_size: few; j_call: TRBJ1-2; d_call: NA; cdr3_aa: CASSLWDAGGGYTF; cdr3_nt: TGTGCCAGCAGTTTATGGGACGCCGGCGGTGGCTACACCTTC
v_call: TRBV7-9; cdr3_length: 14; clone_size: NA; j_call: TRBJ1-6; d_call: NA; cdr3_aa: CASSLMGTGSPLHF; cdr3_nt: TGTGCCAGCAGCTTAATGGGGACTGGATCACCCCTCCACTTT
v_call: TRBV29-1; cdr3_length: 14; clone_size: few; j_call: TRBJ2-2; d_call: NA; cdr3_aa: CSVEAGLNTGELFF; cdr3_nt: TGCAGCGTTGAAGCAGGTCTGAACACCGGGGAGCTGTTTTTT
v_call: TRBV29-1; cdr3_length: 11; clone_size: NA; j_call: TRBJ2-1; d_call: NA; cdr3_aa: CSVETRLGQFF; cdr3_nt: TGCAGCGTTGAGACTAGATTGGGGCAGTTCTTC
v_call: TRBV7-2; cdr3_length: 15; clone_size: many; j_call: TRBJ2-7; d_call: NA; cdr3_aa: CASSLDFSGYYEQYF; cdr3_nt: TGTGCCAGCAGCTTAGATTTTAGCGGTTACTACGAGCAGTACTTC
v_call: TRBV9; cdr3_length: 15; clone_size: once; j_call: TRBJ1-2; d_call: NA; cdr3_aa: CASSVGGTASYGYTF; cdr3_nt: TGTGCCAGCAGCGTAGGAGGGACGGCCAGCTATGGCTACACCTTC
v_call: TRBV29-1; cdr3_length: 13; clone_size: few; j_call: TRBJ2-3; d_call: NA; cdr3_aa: CSVGGLASDTQYF; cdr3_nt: TGCAGCGTTGGGGGATTAGCGTCAGATACGCAGTATTTT
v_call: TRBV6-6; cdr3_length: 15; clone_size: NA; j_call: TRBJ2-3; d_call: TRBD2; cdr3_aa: CASSSLAGVPDTQYF; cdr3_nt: TGTGCCAGCAGTTCACTAGCGGGGGTTCCAGATACGCAGTATTTT
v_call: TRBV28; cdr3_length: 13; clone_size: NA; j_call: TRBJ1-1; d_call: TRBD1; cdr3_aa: CASSFDRGTEAFF; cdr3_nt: TGTGCCAGCAGTTTTGACAGGGGGACTGAAGCTTTCTTT
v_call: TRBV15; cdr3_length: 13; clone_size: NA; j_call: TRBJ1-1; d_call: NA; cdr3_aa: CATSDSENTEAFF; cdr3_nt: TGTGCCACCAGCGACAGCGAGAACACTGAAGCTTTCTTT
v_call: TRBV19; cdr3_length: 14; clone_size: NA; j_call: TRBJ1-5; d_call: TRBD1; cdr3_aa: CASRGTVGNQPQNF; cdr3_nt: TGTGCCAGTAGGGGGACAGTTGGAAATCAGCCCCAGAATTTT
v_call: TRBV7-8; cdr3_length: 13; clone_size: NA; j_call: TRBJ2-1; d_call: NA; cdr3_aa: CASSQETSYEQFF; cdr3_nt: TGTGCCAGCAGCCAAGAAACTAGTTATGAGCAGTTCTTC
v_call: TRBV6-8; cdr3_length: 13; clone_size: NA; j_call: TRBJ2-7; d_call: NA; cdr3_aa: CASSYSWDYEQYF; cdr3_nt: TGTGCCAGCAGTTACTCATGGGATTACGAGCAGTACTTC
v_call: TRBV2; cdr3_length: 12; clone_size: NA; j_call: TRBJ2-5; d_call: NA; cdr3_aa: CASKGGGETQYF; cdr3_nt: TGTGCCAGCAAAGGGGGGGGAGAGACCCAGTACTTC
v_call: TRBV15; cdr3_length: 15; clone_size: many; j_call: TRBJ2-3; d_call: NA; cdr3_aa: CATSRDGGITDTQYF; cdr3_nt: TGTGCCACCAGCAGAGACGGGGGCATCACAGATACGCAGTATTTT
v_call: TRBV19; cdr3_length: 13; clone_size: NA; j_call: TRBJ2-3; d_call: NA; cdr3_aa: CASNEGRTDTQYF; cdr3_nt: TGTGCCAGCAACGAGGGGCGCACAGATACGCAGTATTTT
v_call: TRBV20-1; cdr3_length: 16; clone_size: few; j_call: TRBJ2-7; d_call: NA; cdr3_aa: CSAPLAEGLSAYEQYF; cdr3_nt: TGCAGTGCCCCACTAGCAGAGGGCCTTTCCGCCTACGAGCAGTACTTC
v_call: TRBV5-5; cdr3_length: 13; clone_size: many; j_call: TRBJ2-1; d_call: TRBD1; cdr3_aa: CASSWTGDNEQFF; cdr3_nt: TGTGCCAGCAGCTGGACAGGGGACAATGAGCAGTTCTTC
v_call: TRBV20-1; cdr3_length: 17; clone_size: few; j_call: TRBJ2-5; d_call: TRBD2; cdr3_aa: CSASDGLAGDFKETQYF; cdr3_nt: TGCAGTGCTAGTGATGGACTAGCGGGGGACTTTAAAGAGACCCAGTACTTC
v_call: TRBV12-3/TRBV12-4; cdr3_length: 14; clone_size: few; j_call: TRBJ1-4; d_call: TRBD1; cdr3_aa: CASRQQGGREKLFF; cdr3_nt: TGTGCCAGCAGACAACAGGGGGGACGAGAAAAACTGTTTTTT
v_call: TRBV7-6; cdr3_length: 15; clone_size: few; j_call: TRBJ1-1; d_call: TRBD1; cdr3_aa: CASSMSTGGYTEAFF; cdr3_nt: TGTGCCAGCAGCATGTCGACAGGGGGCTACACTGAAGCTTTCTTT
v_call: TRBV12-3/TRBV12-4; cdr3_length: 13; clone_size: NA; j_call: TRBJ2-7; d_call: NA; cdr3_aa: CASNRDGTYEQYF; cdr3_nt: TGTGCCAGCAACCGGGACGGCACCTACGAGCAGTACTTC
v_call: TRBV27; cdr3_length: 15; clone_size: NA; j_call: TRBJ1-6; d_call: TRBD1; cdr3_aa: CASSFGSGGISPLHF; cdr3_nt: TGTGCCAGCAGTTTTGGATCAGGGGGCATCTCACCCCTCCACTTT
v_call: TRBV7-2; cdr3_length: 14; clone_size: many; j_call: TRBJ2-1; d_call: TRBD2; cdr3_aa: CASSWSGGNNEQFF; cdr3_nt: TGTGCCAGCAGCTGGAGCGGGGGCAACAATGAGCAGTTCTTC